Presented here are 21 T cell receptor beta chains from one specimen sequenced in a study of cytomegalovirus exposure and HLA in healthy donors (dated by TCRdb to about 2017). Library prep was done by the immunoSEQ multiplex PCR assay. A mixture of 60 forward primers for TCR Vbeta segments and 13 reverse primers for TCR Jbeta segments was used in the multiplex PCR. Held by TCRdb, this immuneACCESS table contains in-frame sequences only and omits some clones. Under half of the omission traces to an unresolved V gene where checked; the cause of the rest is unknown. This sample lists about 92,000 clones; roughly 70% were detected once. Approximately 2.9% of the sample goes to the ten largest clones. The sample taken for sequencing was PBMCs. The receptors here all came from a man aged 45-60 years in good health and CMV-seronegative.

The V gene is TRBV9, the J gene TRBJ2-3; D might be TRBD2 (5 bases). In germline, CDR1 is SGDLS, CDR2 YYNGEE. CDR3 size: 15 residues. Trimming left V 0 bases short and J 3 bases short, with 11 bases between. The chain's CDR3 is CASSVEGASTDTQYF. CDR3 sequence (DNA): TGTGCCAGCAGCGTAGAGGGAGCCTCAACAGATACGCAGTATTTT.

The chain employs TRBV5-1 and TRBJ2-2; 7 bases map to TRBD2. This CDR3 contains 16 residues. Germline values: CDR1 SGHRS, CDR2 YFSETQ. After removal of 1 base from V and 4 bases from J, the junction contained 7 bases not matched to a gene. CDR3 amino acids: CASSLQAGVGTGELFF. In DNA form, the CDR3 reads TGCGCCAGCAGCTTGCAGGCGGGAGTTGGCACCGGGGAGCTGTTTTTT.

The genes are TRBV2 and TRBJ2-1; 10 positions match TRBD1. This CDR3 spans 15 amino acids. Germline-derived CDR1 and CDR2 are SNHLY and FYNNEI. V gave up 5 bases and J gave up 4 bases; unmatched junction bases: 5. The CDR3 reads CASSLTGGRYNEQFF. The CDR3 DNA reads TGTGCCAGCAGTCTGACAGGGGGCCGGTACAATGAGCAGTTCTTC.

This rearrangement joins TRBV15 to TRBJ1-3, with TRBD1 matching 10 bases. Germline trimming cut 1 base from V and 6 bases from J; bases unmatched to any gene: 3. Germline lookup yields CDR1 LNHNV and CDR2 YYDKDF (reference sequence). The CDR3 extends over 15 amino acids. The CDR3 protein is CATSRGGQGPNTIYF. The CDR3 region has the DNA TGTGCCACCAGCAGAGGGGGACAGGGGCCAAACACCATATATTTT.

This clone is a singleton in its sample. V and J are TRBV2 and TRBJ2-5; 9 positions agree with TRBD2. The trim removed 7 bases at V and 5 bases at J, leaving 5 bases unmatched. The germline V gene has CDR1 SNHLY and CDR2 FYNNEI. The CDR3 loop spans 13 amino acids. The DNA of the CDR3 is TGTGCCAGCATTAGCGGGAGTGGGGAGACCCAGTACTTC. Translating it yields CASISGSGETQYF.

CDR3 region: CASSLGPGTEQYF. As DNA, the CDR3 is TGTGCCAGCAGCTTAGGTCCAGGAACCGAGCAGTACTTC. The rearrangement links TRBV7-2 to TRBJ2-7, with D unclear. Trimming took 1 base from V and 6 from J, leaving 10 bases between them. This CDR3 is built from 13 residues. Germline CDR1 is SGHTA and CDR2 is FQGNSA.

J is TRBJ2-7 and V is TRBV4-3, with D possibly matching TRBD1 (6 bases). The CDR3 has 15 amino acids. Germline V gene data show CDR1 as LGHNA and CDR2 as YSLEER. The ends were cut back, 4 bases at V and 2 bases at J, with 15 bases in the middle. CDR3 in amino acids: CASSPQWGRTYEQYF. CDR3 sequence (DNA): TGCGCCAGCAGCCCTCAGTGGGGGCGGACCTACGAGCAGTACTTC.

The genes are TRBV7-2 and TRBJ1-1; D is possibly TRBD1 (6 bases). The CDR3 runs to 15 residues. Germline lookup yields CDR1 SGHTA and CDR2 FQGNSA. V lost 2 bases and J 3 bases, leaving 13 bases between the germline ends. DNA for the CDR3: TGTGCCAGCAGCTTAAGAGCAGGGGCGGACACTGAAGCTTTCTTT. Amino acid sequence: CASSLRAGADTEAFF.

This sequence joins TRBV21-1 and TRBJ2-7; the table's D call, TRBD1, was not checked against the DNA. TRBV21-1 constitutes a pseudogene. The CDR3 runs 18 residues. The CDR3 region has the DNA TGTGCCAGCAGCAAAGAGGGGGGGACAGGGGGACTATCCTACGAGCAGTACGTC. This sequence encodes CASSKEGGTGGLSYEQYV.

The chain carries TRBV29-1 and TRBJ2-7; D is perhaps TRBD2 (7 bases). The CDR3 is 12 residues long. CDR1 and CDR2 (germline): SQVTM, ANQGSEA. V gave up 5 bases and J gave up 6 bases, with 14 bases separating them. The CDR3 DNA reads as TGCAGCGTTTCTGGGGGGGGCTTCGAGCAGTACTTC. Translating it yields CSVSGGGFEQYF.

This clone appeared a few times. At one of its ends the junction is not consistent with the germline gene, which may arise from a read error. V usage is TRBV7-7 and J usage is TRBJ2-2; TRBD2 might be the D (5 bases). This CDR3 has 15 residues. Germline loops: CDR1 SSHAT, CDR2 FNYEAQ (reference sequence). Here the CDR3 reads CASSLGGFNTGELFF. In DNA, the CDR3 is TGTGCTAGCAGCTTAGGAGGATTTAACACCGGGGAGCTGTTTTTT.

This chain uses TRBV9 with TRBJ2-2; the match to TRBD2 covers 15 bases. The germline CDR1 and CDR2 sequences are SGDLS and YYNGEE. CDR3 length: 16 amino acids. J gave up 5 bases and V 2 bases, and 1 base lay outside the gene matches. In DNA, the CDR3 is TGTGCCAGCAGCGTGGGACTAGCGGGAGGAACCGGGGAGCTGTTTTTT. Amino acids: CASSVGLAGGTGELFF.

This clone appeared a few times. An end of the junction does not agree with germline; a read error may underlie this. The genes are TRBV11-3 and TRBJ2-3; 15 bases are a match to TRBD2. The germline gives CDR1 SGHNT, CDR2 YENEEA. This CDR3 has 15 amino acids. This CDR3 is CASSTRTSGGEWALF. The CDR3 DNA sequence: TGTGCCAGCAGCACCCGGACTAGCGGGGGGGAGTGGGCCCTTTTT.

This clone was detected only a few times. This chain joins TRBV2 and TRBJ1-1; no clear D. Trimming took off 5 bases at V and 6 bases at J, with 13 bases between the two ends. The CDR3 consists of 13 residues. The V gene's germline CDR1 is SNHLY and CDR2 FYNNEI. CDR3 nucleotides: TGTGCCAGCAGTACCGGGAGGTCCGCTGAAGCTTTCTTT. Its translation is CASSTGRSAEAFF.

The chain recombines TRBV28 with TRBJ1-3; D is uncertain. Germline V gives CDR1 MDHEN, CDR2 SYDVKM. V dropped 3 bases and J dropped 3 bases, with 12 bases sitting between them. The CDR3 has 15 amino acids. CDR3 bases: TGTGCCAGCAGTTTGGGCCAGATCTATGGAAACACCATATATTTT. Translation gives CASSLGQIYGNTIYF.

This chain joins TRBV2 and TRBJ2-7; 7 bases line up with TRBD2. J lost 0 bases, V lost 0 bases, and 2 bases had no gene match. CDR1 and CDR2 from the germline V gene are SNHLY and FYNNEI. There are 15 residues in the CDR3. For the CDR3, the DNA is TGTGCCAGCAGTGAAGCGCGGGGGTACTCCTACGAGCAGTACTTC. It translates to CASSEARGYSYEQYF.

J is TRBJ2-7 and V is TRBV18, with TRBD1 as a possible D gene (5 bases). The V end was cut by 6 bases, the J end by 5 bases, with 17 bases between. Per germline, CDR1 KGHSH and CDR2 LQKENI. The CDR3 covers 14 residues. The CDR3 region has the DNA TGTGCCAGCTCCGCAGGGTTGGTGCAAGACGAGCAGTACTTC. Protein product: CASSAGLVQDEQYF. The full variable domain, with the rest looked up from reference TRBV18 and TRBJ2-7, is NAGVMQNPRHLVRRRGQEARLRCSPMKGHSHVYWYRQLPEEGLKFMVYLQKENIIDESGMPKERFSAEFPKEGPSILRIQQVVRGDSAAYFCASSAGLVQDEQYFGPGTRLTVT.

The chain uses TRBV6-6 and TRBJ1-3, with D maybe TRBD1 (6 bases). The CDR3 consists of 16 residues. Trimming took 3 bases from V and 2 from J, leaving 14 bases between them. CDR1 and CDR2 (germline): MNHNY, SVGAGI (reference sequence). CDR3 loop: CASSYWAGATGNTIYF. As DNA, the CDR3 is TGTGCCAGCAGTTATTGGGCAGGGGCAACTGGAAACACCATATATTTT.

The chain recombines TRBV4-1 with TRBJ1-1; 8 bases are a match to TRBD1. Unmatched junction bases numbered 7, after V lost 4 bases and J lost 3 bases. This CDR3 region has 15 residues. The V gene's germline CDR1 is MGHRA and CDR2 YSYEKL. In nucleotides, the CDR3 is TGCGCCAGCAGCCCTCGGACAGGGAGGGACACTGAAGCTTTCTTT. Its translation is CASSPRTGRDTEAFF.

The chain uses TRBV4-1 and TRBJ1-4; 8 nucleotides line up with TRBD1. CDR1 and CDR2 (germline): MGHRA, YSYEKL. This CDR3 spans 16 amino acids. Trimming removed 5 bases from V and 7 bases from J; junction bases left unmatched: 12. The CDR3 bases are TGCGCCAGCAGCGGGACAGGTTCGCCGAAGGGTGAAAAACTGTTTTTT. This codes for CASSGTGSPKGEKLFF.

The rearrangement links TRBV29-1 to TRBJ2-2; D uncertain. Germline V CDR1 and CDR2: SQVTM, ANQGSEA. There are 15 residues in the CDR3. V dropped 4 bases and J dropped 5 bases, with 17 bases sitting between them. CDR3 DNA: TGCAGCGTTGGGTTGGCGGAAGTAAATACCGGGGAGCTGTTTTTT. This sequence encodes CSVGLAEVNTGELFF.